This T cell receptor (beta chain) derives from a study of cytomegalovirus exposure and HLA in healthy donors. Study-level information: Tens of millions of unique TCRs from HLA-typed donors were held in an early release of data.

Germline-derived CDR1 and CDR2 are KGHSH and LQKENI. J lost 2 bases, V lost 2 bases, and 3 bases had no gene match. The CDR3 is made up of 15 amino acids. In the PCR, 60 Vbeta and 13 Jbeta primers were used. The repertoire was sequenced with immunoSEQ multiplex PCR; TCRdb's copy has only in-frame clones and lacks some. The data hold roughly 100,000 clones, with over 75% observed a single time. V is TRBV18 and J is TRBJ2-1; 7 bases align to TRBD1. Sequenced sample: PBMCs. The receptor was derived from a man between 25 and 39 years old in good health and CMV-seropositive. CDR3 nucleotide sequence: TGTGCCAGCTCACCAACCGGGACAGCCTACAATGAGCAGTTCTTC. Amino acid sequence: CASSPTGTAYNEQFF. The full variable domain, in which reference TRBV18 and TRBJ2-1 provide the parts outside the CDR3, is NAGVMQNPRHLVRRRGQEARLRCSPMKGHSHVYWYRQLPEEGLKFMVYLQKENIIDESGMPKERFSAEFPKEGPSILRIQQVVRGDSAAYFCASSPTGTAYNEQFFGPGTRLTVL.